This entry is about one T cell receptor (beta chain). As originally analysed: Amplification of reference gene primers was used by the study to estimate nucleated cell counts. Only in-frame clones appear in the TCRdb table, and some are missing; sequencing was by immunoSEQ multiplex PCR. The V and J calls and clone size are taken from that table; D and trimming were inferred from the DNA. The table has 70,000 to 100,000 clones, 85% to 90% seen once; the top ten hold roughly 8.1%. The entry originates in a study of blood T cell repertoires in COVID-19. Overall study: Acute and convalescent COVID-19 specimens originated in the United States, Italy and Spain. From T cells, B-cell-depleted T cells, or PBMCs came the material, which was cDNA or gDNA.

Trimming took off 0 bases at V and 2 bases at J, with 9 bases between the two ends. The germline V gene encodes CDR1 SGDLS and CDR2 YYNGEE. The CDR3 is 15 amino acids. The clonotype originates from a woman aged 70 to 79 with acute or convalescent COVID-19. Specimen: peripheral blood. This chain uses TRBV9 with TRBJ2-1; no reliable D call. In DNA form, the CDR3 reads TGTGCCAGCAGCGTAGACAGACCGGCCTACAATGAGCAGTTCTTC. Protein sequence: CASSVDRPAYNEQFF.